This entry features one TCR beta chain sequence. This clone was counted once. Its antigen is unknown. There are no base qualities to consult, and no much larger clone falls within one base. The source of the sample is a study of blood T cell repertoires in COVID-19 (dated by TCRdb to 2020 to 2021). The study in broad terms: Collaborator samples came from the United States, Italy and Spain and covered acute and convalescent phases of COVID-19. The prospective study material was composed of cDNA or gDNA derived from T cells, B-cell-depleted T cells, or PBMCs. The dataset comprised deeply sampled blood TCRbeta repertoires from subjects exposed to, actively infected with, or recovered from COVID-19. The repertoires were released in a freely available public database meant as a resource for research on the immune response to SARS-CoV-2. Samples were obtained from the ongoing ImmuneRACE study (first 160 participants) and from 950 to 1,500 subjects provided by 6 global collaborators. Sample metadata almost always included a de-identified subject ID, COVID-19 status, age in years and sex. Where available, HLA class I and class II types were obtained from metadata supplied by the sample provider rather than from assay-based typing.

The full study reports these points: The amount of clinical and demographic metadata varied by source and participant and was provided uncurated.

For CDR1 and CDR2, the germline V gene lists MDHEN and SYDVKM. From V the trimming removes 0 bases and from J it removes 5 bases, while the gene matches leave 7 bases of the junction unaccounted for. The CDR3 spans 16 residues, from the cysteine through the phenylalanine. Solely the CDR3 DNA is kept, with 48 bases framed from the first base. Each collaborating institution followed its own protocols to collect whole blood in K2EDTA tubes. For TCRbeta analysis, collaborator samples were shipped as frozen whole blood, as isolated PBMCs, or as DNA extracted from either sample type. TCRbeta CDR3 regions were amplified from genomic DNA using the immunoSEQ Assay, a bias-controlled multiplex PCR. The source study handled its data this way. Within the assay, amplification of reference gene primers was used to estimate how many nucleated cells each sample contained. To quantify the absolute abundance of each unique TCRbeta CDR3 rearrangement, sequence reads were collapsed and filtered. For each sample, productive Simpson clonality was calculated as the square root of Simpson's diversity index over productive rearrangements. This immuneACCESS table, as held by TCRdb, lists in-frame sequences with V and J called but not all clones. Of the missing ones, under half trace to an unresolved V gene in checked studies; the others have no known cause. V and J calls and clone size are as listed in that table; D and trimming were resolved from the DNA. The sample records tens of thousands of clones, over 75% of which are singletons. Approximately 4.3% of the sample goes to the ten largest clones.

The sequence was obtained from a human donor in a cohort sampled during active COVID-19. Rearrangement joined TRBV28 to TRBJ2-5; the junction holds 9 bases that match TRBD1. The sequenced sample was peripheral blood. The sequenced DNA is TGTGCCAGCAGTTTATGGGGGACAGGGTCCGGCGAGACCCAGTACTTC. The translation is CASSLWGTGSGETQYF.